A single sample gave rise to the 8 T cell receptor beta chains below, sequenced in a study of T cells after yellow fever vaccination. TCRdb recomputed calls from the 5' RACE reads with MiXCR, one row per CDR3 protein. The data contain some 320,000 distinct CDR3 sequences, about 10% of them singletons. This specimen was CD4+ T cells sorted from PBMCs, taken 45 days after the yellow fever booster vaccination. The receptors derive from a man aged 18 to 29 who received the YFV17D yellow fever vaccine.

This clonotype was counted only a few times. The V call is TRBV12-3 or TRBV12-4, the J call TRBJ2-6, with 11 nucleotides matching TRBD1. V trimming: 4 bases; J trimming: 5 bases; junction bases outside the gene matches: 4. This CDR3 comprises 16 residues. CDR3 sequence (DNA): TGTGCCAGCAGTTCGGGGACAGGGGGTAGGGCCAACGTCCTGACTTTC. It yields the protein CASSSGTGGRANVLTF.

This clonotype was seen only a few times. V and J are TRBV12-3 or TRBV12-4 and TRBJ1-1; no clear D. Trimming took off 6 bases at V and 0 bases at J, with 11 bases between the two ends. This CDR3 is 14 amino acids long. The CDR3 here is CASSEQLLNTEAFF. In nucleotides, the CDR3 is TGTGCCAGCAGCGAACAGTTATTGAACACTGAAGCTTTCTTT.

The J gene is TRBJ1-4, the V gene TRBV20-1, with 7 bases identical to TRBD1. This CDR3 region has 14 residues. J lost 5 bases, V lost 6 bases, and 9 bases had no gene match. Germline V gene data show CDR1 as DFQATT and CDR2 as SNEGSKA (reference sequence). The CDR3 nucleotides read TGCAGTGCCCCACCGGGACAGATAAATGAAAAACTGTTTTTT. Translated, it gives CSAPPGQINEKLFF.

The chain employs TRBV5-1 and TRBJ1-2, with 10 positions matching TRBD1. The germline V gene encodes CDR1 SGHRS and CDR2 YFSETQ. The CDR3 is 15 residues long. The V gene end was trimmed by 0 bases and the J gene end by 4 bases; junction bases not matched to a gene: 3. This chain's CDR3 is CASSLAGQGFYGYTF. The CDR3 nucleotides read TGCGCCAGCAGCTTGGCGGGACAGGGGTTCTATGGCTACACCTTC.

This clonotype was recorded a few times. The V call is TRBV27, the J call TRBJ2-5; D might be TRBD2 (5 bases). Trimming took off 7 bases at V and 4 bases at J, with 16 bases between the two ends. The CDR3 spans 14 residues. The V gene's germline CDR1 is MNHEY and CDR2 SMNVEV (reference sequence). The CDR3 DNA is TGTGCCAGCAAGGTTACCCTAGGAGGAGAGACCCAGTACTTC. Residues: CASKVTLGGETQYF.

V is TRBV29-1 and J is TRBJ2-5; perhaps TRBD2 as D (5 bases). This CDR3 region has 14 residues. V was clipped by 4 bases and J by 4 bases, with 16 bases between them. Germline-derived CDR1 and CDR2 are SQVTM and ANQGSEA. CDR3 coding DNA: TGCAGCGTTGGACCAGAGCGGACGACAGAGACCCAGTACTTC. Protein: CSVGPERTTETQYF.

This clonotype was seen more than once but under ten times. The DNA of the CDR3 is TGTGCCAGCAGCCAGTGGGCGAACACTGAAGCTTTCTTT. Amino acids: CASSQWANTEAFF. The chain is built from TRBV7-2 and TRBJ1-1; D call uncertain. Germline V CDR1 and CDR2: SGHTA, FQGNSA. This CDR3 is built from 13 residues. V was cut by 5 bases and J by 1 base, with 8 bases left in between. Full variable domain (missing parts from reference TRBV7-2 and TRBJ1-1): GAGVSQSPSNKVTEKGKDVELRCDPISGHTALYWYRQSLGQGLEFLIYFQGNSAPDKSGLPSDRFSAERTGGSVSTLTIQRTQQEDSAVYLCASSQWANTEAFFGQGTRLTVV.

This chain's CDR3 is CASRSGTGAFQPQHF. The CDR3 DNA sequence: TGTGCCAGCAGGTCCGGGACAGGGGCTTTTCAGCCCCAGCATTTT. V usage is TRBV2 and J usage is TRBJ1-5; 10 positions agree with TRBD1. Germline CDR1 SNHLY, CDR2 FYNNEI. V trimming: 6 bases; J trimming: 6 bases; junction bases outside the gene matches: 8. The CDR3 has 15 residues.